These T cell receptor beta chains were read from a single sample in a study of cytomegalovirus exposure and HLA in healthy donors. Generated by immunoSEQ multiplex PCR, the TCRdb table keeps only in-frame clones and is missing some. In all, the sample yields 75,000 to 95,000 clones. Sequencing was carried out using PBMCs. These receptors came from a man aged 25-45 years in good health and CMV-seronegative. CDR3s leave out the opening cysteine and the closing phenylalanine or tryptophan.

v_call,j_call,cdr3_aa
TRBV7-2,TRBJ1-6,ASSISAISYNSPLH
TRBV7-9,TRBJ2-6,ASLTSGIKSGANVLT
TRBV18,TRBJ1-2,ASSVDRGRDNYGYT
TRBV29-1,TRBJ1-2,SVGQEYGYT
TRBV7-9,TRBJ2-5,ASSPGRGRETQY
TRBV14,TRBJ2-1,ASSQSGGLYNEQF
TRBV18,TRBJ1-6,ASSSLSGQSYNSPLH
TRBV11-1,TRBJ2-2,ASSLVLDRGTGELF
TRBV4-3,TRBJ2-3,ASSQDGQGWTDTQY
TRBV11-2,TRBJ1-4,ASSFRPQAGHEKLF
TRBV18,TRBJ1-4,ASSPQGQGNEKLF
TRBV13,TRBJ1-2,ASSLGDGEPNYGYT
TRBV28,TRBJ1-2,ASSLGQGTDGYT
TRBV5-1,TRBJ2-7,ASSFGSGRAYEQY
TRBV29-1,TRBJ1-1,SVATRSEAF
TRBV5-1,TRBJ2-1,ASSHTSYNEQF
TRBV18,TRBJ1-6,ASSPPPQPYNSPLH
TRBV6-1,TRBJ1-2,ASSEGQGIEYGYT
TRBV29-1,TRBJ1-1,SVTRNTEAF
TRBV7-9,TRBJ1-1,ASSLSPGANTEAF
TRBV2,TRBJ1-1,ASRQSWNTEAF
TRBV18,TRBJ1-2,ASSQGLDYGYT
TRBV6-1,TRBJ2-5,ASSPILGFRETQY
TRBV10-3,TRBJ1-2,ATASGQGARGYT
TRBV5-6,TRBJ2-2,ASSETNTGELF
TRBV7-7,TRBJ2-7,ASSLVEGATYEQY
TRBV5-1,TRBJ2-7,ASSYTGTWIDEQY
TRBV9,TRBJ2-3,ASSPPRTGSTDTQY
TRBV29-1,TRBJ1-2,SVEDRPGTDLYGYT
TRBV29-1,TRBJ1-3,SVERGSVSGNTIY
TRBV7-6,TRBJ2-7,ASSPGLAGGPREAEQY
TRBV10-3,TRBJ2-3,AISESGGAGTDTQY
TRBV7-2,TRBJ1-2,ASSLAAYTGVNYGYT
TRBV5-1,TRBJ1-2,ASKDTGGGYGYT
TRBV5-1,TRBJ1-5,ASSLTIGLDQPQH
TRBV10-3,TRBJ1-3,AISDGQGASGNTIY
TRBV25-1,TRBJ2-3,ASSDEGLAGTTMDTQY
TRBV9,TRBJ2-1,ASSVEGAPYNEQF
TRBV6-1,TRBJ1-5,ASTSGGAGNQPQH
TRBV23-1,TRBJ1-5,ASSQSETDSNQPQH
TRBV5-1,TRBJ1-1,ASSLEGAAF
TRBV4-2,TRBJ2-1,ASSQEDGEGYNEQF
TRBV6-5,TRBJ2-7,ASSHRDRFAYEQY
TRBV5-1,TRBJ2-1,ASSHRAGTSNEQF
TRBV5-1,TRBJ1-2,ASSPHRGISNYGYT
TRBV7-3,TRBJ2-7,ASSAPQGSRSYEQY
TRBV9,TRBJ2-7,ASSAAGTGGEQY
TRBV5-4,TRBJ1-1,ASSQDRGNTEAF
TRBV5-5,TRBJ2-5,ASSLDLARYETQY
TRBV6-1,TRBJ1-1,ATRDRGALNTEAF
TRBV29-1,TRBJ1-6,SVGGGYGSPLH
TRBV11-1,TRBJ2-2,ASSLVGGTGSAGELF
TRBV29-1,TRBJ1-2,SVTEDREEFYGYT
TRBV7-2,TRBJ2-7,ASIQEEAGAYEQY
TRBV27,TRBJ1-1,ASSERQGANTEAF
TRBV11-2,TRBJ2-3,ASSFSRWGRTDTQY
TRBV10-1,TRBJ2-1,ASSEPGGSDNEQF
TRBV9,TRBJ2-2,ASSEQGGELF